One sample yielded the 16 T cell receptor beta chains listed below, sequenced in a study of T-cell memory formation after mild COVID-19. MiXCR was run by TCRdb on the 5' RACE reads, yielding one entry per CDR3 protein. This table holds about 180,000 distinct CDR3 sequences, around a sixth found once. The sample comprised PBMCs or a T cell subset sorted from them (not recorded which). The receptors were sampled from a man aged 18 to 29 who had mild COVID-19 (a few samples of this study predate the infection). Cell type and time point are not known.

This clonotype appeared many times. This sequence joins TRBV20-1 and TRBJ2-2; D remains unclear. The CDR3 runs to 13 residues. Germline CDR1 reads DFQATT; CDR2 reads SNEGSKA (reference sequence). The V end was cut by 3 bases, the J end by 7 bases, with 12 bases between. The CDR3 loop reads CSASNYVDGELFF. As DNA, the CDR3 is TGCAGTGCTAGTAACTATGTCGACGGGGAGCTGTTTTTT.

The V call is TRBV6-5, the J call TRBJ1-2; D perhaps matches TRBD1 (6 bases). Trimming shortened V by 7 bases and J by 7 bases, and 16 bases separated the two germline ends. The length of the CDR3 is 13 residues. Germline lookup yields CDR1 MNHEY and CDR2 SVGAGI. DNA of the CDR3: TGTGCCAGCACCCAGACAGGCCTACGTGGCTACACCTTC. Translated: CASTQTGLRGYTF.

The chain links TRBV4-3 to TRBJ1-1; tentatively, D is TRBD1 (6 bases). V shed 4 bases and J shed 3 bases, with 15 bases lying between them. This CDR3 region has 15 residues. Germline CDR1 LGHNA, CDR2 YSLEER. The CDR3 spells CASSRNWGADTEAFF. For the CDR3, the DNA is TGCGCCAGCAGCCGAAATTGGGGGGCTGACACTGAAGCTTTCTTT.

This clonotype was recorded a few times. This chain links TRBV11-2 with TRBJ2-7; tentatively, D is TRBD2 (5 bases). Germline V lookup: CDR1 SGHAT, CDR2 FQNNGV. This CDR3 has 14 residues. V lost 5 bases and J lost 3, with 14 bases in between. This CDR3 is CASSPGEWSYEQYV. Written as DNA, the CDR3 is TGTGCCAGCAGCCCCGGGGAGTGGAGCTACGAGCAGTACGTC.

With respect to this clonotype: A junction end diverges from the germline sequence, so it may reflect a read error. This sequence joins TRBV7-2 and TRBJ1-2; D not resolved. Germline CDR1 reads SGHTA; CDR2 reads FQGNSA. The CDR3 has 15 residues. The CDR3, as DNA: TGTGCCAGAAGCTTAGGATTGGTGACCAACTATGGCTACACCTTC. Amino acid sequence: CARSLGLVTNYGYTF. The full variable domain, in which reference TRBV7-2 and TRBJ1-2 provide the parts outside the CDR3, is GAGVSQSPSNKVTEKGKDVELRCDPISGHTALYWYRQSLGQGLEFLIYFQGNSAPDKSGLPSDRFSAERTGGSVSTLTIQRTQQEDSAVYLCARSLGLVTNYGYTFGSGTRLTVV.

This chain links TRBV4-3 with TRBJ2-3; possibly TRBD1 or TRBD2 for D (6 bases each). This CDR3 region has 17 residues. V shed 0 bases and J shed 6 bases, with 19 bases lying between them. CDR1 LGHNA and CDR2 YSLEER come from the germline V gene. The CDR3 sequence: CASSQDLRGAEHDTQYF. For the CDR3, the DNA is TGCGCCAGCAGCCAAGACTTGAGGGGGGCTGAACACGATACGCAGTATTTT.

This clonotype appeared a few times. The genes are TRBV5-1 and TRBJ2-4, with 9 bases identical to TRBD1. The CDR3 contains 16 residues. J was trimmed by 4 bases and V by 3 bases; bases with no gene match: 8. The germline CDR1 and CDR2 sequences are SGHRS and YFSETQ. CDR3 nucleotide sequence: TGCGCCAGCAGCTCAACCCCCGGGACAGGGAAAAACATTCAGTACTTC. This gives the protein CASSSTPGTGKNIQYF. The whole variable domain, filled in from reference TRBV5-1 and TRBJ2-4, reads KAGVTQTPRYLIKTRGQQVTLSCSPISGHRSVSWYQQTPGQGLQFLFEYFSETQRNKGNFPGRFSGRQFSNSRSEMNVSTLELGDSALYLCASSSTPGTGKNIQYFGAGTRLSVL.

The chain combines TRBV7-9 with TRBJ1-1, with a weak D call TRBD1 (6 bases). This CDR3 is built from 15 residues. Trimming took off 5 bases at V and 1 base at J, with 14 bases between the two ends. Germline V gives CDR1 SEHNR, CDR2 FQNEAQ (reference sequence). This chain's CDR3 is CASSPGRGQNTEAFF. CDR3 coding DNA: TGTGCCAGCAGCCCCGGTCGGGGGCAGAACACTGAAGCTTTCTTT.

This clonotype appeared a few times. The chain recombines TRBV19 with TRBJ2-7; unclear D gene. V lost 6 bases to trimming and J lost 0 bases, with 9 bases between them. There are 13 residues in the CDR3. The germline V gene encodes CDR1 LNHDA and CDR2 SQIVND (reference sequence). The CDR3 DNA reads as TGTGCCAGTAGCGAAACCCTCTCCTACGAGCAGTACTTC. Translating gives CASSETLSYEQYF.

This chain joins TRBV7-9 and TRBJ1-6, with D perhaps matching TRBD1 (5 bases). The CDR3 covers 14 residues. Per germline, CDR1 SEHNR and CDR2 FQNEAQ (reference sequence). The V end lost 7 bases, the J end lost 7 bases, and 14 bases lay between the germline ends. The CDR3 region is CASIEGTGNSPLHF. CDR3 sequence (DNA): TGTGCCAGCATCGAAGGGACGGGGAATTCACCCCTCCACTTT.

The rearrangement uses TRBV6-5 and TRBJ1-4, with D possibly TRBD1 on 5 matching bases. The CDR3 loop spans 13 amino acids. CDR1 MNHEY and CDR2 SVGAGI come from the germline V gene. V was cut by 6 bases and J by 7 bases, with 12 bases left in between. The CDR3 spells CASRRDGGEKLFF. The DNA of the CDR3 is TGTGCCAGCAGAAGGGACGGGGGTGAAAAACTGTTTTTT.

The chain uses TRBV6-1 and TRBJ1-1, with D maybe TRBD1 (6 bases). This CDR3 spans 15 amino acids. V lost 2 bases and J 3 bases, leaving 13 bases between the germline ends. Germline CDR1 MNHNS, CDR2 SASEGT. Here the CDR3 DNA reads TGTGCCAGCAGTGAATTATATGCAGGGGACACTGAAGCTTTCTTT. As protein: CASSELYAGDTEAFF.

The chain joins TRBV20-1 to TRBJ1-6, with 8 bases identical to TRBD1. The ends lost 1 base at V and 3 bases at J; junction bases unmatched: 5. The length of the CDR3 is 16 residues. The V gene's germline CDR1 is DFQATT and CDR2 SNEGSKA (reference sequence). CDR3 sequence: CSARAQGALYNSPLHF. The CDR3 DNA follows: TGCAGTGCTAGAGCCCAGGGGGCTCTCTATAATTCACCCCTCCACTTT.

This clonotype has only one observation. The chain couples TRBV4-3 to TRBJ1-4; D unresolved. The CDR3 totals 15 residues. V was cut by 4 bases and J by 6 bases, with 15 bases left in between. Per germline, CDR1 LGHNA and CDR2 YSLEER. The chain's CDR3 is CASSPPGLEYEKLFF. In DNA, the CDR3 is TGCGCCAGCAGCCCCCCAGGATTGGAGTATGAAAAACTGTTTTTT.

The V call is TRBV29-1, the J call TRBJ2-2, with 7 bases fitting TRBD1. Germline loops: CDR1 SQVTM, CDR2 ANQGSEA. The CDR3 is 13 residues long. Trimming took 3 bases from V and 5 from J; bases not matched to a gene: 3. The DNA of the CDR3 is TGCAGCGTTGACAGGGGGAAAACCGGGGAGCTGTTTTTT. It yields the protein CSVDRGKTGELFF.

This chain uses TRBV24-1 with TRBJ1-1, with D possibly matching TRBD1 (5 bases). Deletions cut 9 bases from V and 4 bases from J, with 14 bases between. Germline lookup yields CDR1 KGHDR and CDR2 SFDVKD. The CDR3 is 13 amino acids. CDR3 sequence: CATGDERGTEAFF. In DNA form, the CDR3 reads TGTGCCACCGGGGACGAGAGAGGCACTGAAGCTTTCTTT.